This T cell receptor (beta chain) is from a study of T cell repertoires in cytomegalovirus infection. Study-wide context: Shared public TCR beta signatures pointed to both CMV infection and a matching HLA type.

Notes on the study in general: Identification of carriers of CMV plus the relevant HLA was achieved through cumulative public TCR beta family frequency.

Using its own MiXCR run on the reads, TCRdb lists one record per CDR3 protein. Counted here are 680,000 or so distinct CDR3 sequences, 35% to 40% occurring once; the ten biggest clones make up roughly 2.9%. The CDR3 is made up of 16 amino acids. CDR1 is SGHKS and CDR2 is YYEKEE in the germline V gene (reference sequence). V lost 2 bases and J lost 3; bases outside the gene matches: 6. With respect to this clonotype: What it binds is unknown.

This TCR was recovered from a human donor in good health (CMV status not recorded). Some clones in this sample may be carry-over from other donors' samples. The V and J genes are TRBV5-5 and TRBJ1-1; 11 nucleotides agree with TRBD1. The specimen was PBMCs. The CDR3 loop is CASSFGDRGVDTEAFF. In nucleotides, the CDR3 is TGTGCCAGCAGCTTCGGGGACAGGGGGGTGGACACTGAAGCTTTCTTT.